The rows below give T cell receptor beta chains drawn from one sample of a study of blood T cell repertoires in COVID-19. Only in-frame clones appear in the TCRdb table, and some are missing; sequencing was by immunoSEQ multiplex PCR. The sample includes about 170,000 clones, 65% to 80% of them seen just once. Input material: PBMCs or T cells enriched from blood (not recorded which). All receptors derive from a woman aged 70 to 79 in a cohort exposed to, infected with or recovered from COVID-19 (not recorded which). Both conserved end residues are part of each CDR3. The order of the fields is V gene, clone size, J gene, D gene, CDR3 protein, CDR3 DNA. D genes are given only for firm matches. Not every row has a clone size; where given, it reads once, few, many or a size class.

>TRBV2|NA|TRBJ2-3|NA
CASSEERTRRGDTQYF
TGTGCCAGCAGTGAAGAACGTACAAGACGGGGAGATACGCAGTATTTT
>TRBV4-2|NA|TRBJ2-7|TRBD2
CASRHREAGVYEQYF
TGTGCCAGCAGACATCGAGAAGCGGGGGTTTACGAGCAGTACTTC
>TRBV7-2|NA|TRBJ2-5|NA
CASSLPGDAQVQEETQYF
TGTGCCAGCAGCTTACCGGGGGACGCCCAAGTACAGGAAGAGACCCAGTACTTC
>TRBV7-9|NA|TRBJ2-5|NA
CASSQQGTRSETQYF
TGTGCCAGCAGCCAGCAGGGGACCAGGAGTGAGACCCAGTACTTC
>TRBV7-3|few|TRBJ2-3|NA
CASSLVAPDTQYF
TGTGCCAGCAGCTTGGTAGCACCAGATACGCAGTATTTT
>TRBV7-9|NA|TRBJ1-3|TRBD1
CASSPGGRNTIYF
TGTGCCAGCAGCCCAGGGGGCCGAAACACCATATATTTT
>TRBV6-2/TRBV6-3|NA|TRBJ2-1|TRBD2
CASSYYETSGTYNEQFF
TGTGCCAGCAGTTACTATGAGACTAGCGGGACCTACAATGAGCAGTTCTTC
>TRBV28|once|TRBJ1-1|NA
CASQIGQGGNTEAFF
TGTGCCAGTCAAATCGGGCAGGGCGGGAACACTGAAGCTTTCTTT
>TRBV20-1|few|TRBJ1-2|NA
CSAIDRYRTNTDGYTF
TGCAGTGCTATTGACAGGTACCGAACAAATACCGATGGCTACACCTTC
>TRBV24-1|NA|TRBJ1-5|NA
CATKQGRPQHF
TGTGCCACCAAACAGGGACGGCCCCAGCATTTT
>TRBV7-3|NA|TRBJ2-1|TRBD2
CASAIGLAGGRSYNEQFF
TGTGCCAGCGCAATTGGACTAGCGGGAGGGCGATCCTACAATGAGCAGTTCTTC
>TRBV7-3|NA|TRBJ2-1|TRBD2
CASSTGLAGSEQFF
TGTGCCAGCAGCACCGGACTAGCGGGATCGGAGCAGTTCTTC
>TRBV5-4|NA|TRBJ1-3|NA
CASSLAGSSGNTIYF
TGTGCCAGCAGCCTCGCTGGGAGCTCTGGAAACACCATATATTTT
>TRBV7-9|NA|TRBJ2-1|NA
CASSLDLSAYNEQFF
TGTGCCAGCAGCTTAGACCTCAGCGCCTACAATGAGCAGTTCTTC